The rows below give T cell receptor beta chains drawn from one sample of a study of T cell repertoires in cytomegalovirus infection. MiXCR, run by TCRdb on the reads, gives a single entry per CDR3 protein. Of fewer than 900,000 distinct CDR3 sequences listed, 25% to 35% are singletons. Their target antigens are unknown. Sequencing was performed on cultured CD8+ T cells from PBMCs, taken from culture after CMV antigen stimulation. The receptors derive from a human donor in good health (CMV status not recorded). Some clones in this sample may be carry-over from other donors' samples. Both conserved end residues are part of each CDR3. Each record gives: CDR3 protein, D gene, V gene, J gene. A D gene is named only where the DNA matches it firmly.

CASSLSTRRSYNEQFF	-	TRBV27	TRBJ2-1
CASTIRGPTGELFF	TRBD1	TRBV12-3/TRBV12-4	TRBJ2-2
CASSLRLSGGSDTQYF	TRBD2	TRBV7-2	TRBJ2-3
CASSPHSGGAEGYQFF	TRBD2	TRBV5-1	TRBJ2-1
CASSFQASGEGEQFF	TRBD2	TRBV5-4	TRBJ2-1
CASSTTGPYTF	-	TRBV7-9	TRBJ1-2
CASSQTGSGYNEQFF	TRBD1	TRBV7-2	TRBJ2-1
CASTPPSGTLTF	-	TRBV6-1	TRBJ2-6
CASSNRGWANSPLHF	-	TRBV27	TRBJ1-6
CASSLARTVEYEQYF	-	TRBV7-2	TRBJ2-7
CASSLAAQGRNQPQHF	-	TRBV13	TRBJ1-5
CASPQGGSDPIQYF	-	TRBV23-1	TRBJ2-4
CASSFGEGSYEQYF	-	TRBV27	TRBJ2-7
CASSLQGKSNQPQHF	-	TRBV4-1	TRBJ1-5
CASSLELAGAYEQYF	TRBD2	TRBV7-6	TRBJ2-7
CASSLWDGLYHQPQHF	-	TRBV7-8	TRBJ1-5
CASSILGDGNYGYTF	-	TRBV19	TRBJ1-2
CSSTSYGVGPWGTDTQYF	-	TRBV29-1	TRBJ2-3
CASSLIPGRVEETQYF	-	TRBV7-8	TRBJ2-5
CASSQGGRLNYGYTF	-	TRBV4-1	TRBJ1-2
CASSEAAAYVNYGYTF	-	TRBV6-1	TRBJ1-2
CASSPQGLAGGSTGELFF	TRBD2	TRBV7-6	TRBJ2-2
CASSSRDRIYNSPLHF	TRBD1	TRBV5-4	TRBJ1-6
CASRYRDSPLTDTQYF	TRBD1	TRBV6-2/TRBV6-3	TRBJ2-3
CASSLRFKGDRASRPYGYTF	TRBD1	TRBV11-3	TRBJ1-2
CASSQGPEQYF	-	TRBV4-1	TRBJ2-7
CASSPRTDTQETQYF	-	TRBV11-1	TRBJ2-5
CASSPKGYEQYF	-	TRBV12-3/TRBV12-4	TRBJ2-7
CASSLVDRGNEQFF	TRBD1	TRBV27	TRBJ2-1
CASSLYKARTGELFF	-	TRBV7-3	TRBJ2-2
CASSFGLQTTNEKLFF	-	TRBV12-3/TRBV12-4	TRBJ1-4
CASSLTSGVNTGELFF	TRBD2	TRBV12-3/TRBV12-4	TRBJ2-2
CASSVPLMIQPQHF	-	TRBV7-9	TRBJ1-5
CASSPPDLNTEAFF	-	TRBV5-1	TRBJ1-1
CASNSWGALVFGELFF	-	TRBV7-6	TRBJ2-2
CASSIRQGAWSGANVLTF	TRBD1	TRBV6-1	TRBJ2-6
CASSEGQLLQETQYF	-	TRBV11-2	TRBJ2-5
CASSLVGLAGGNEQFF	TRBD2	TRBV7-8	TRBJ2-1
CATSRDLATIYF	-	TRBV15	TRBJ1-3
CASSTRAVQETQYF	-	TRBV7-6	TRBJ2-5
CSARKTGRGNTEAFF	TRBD1	TRBV20-1	TRBJ1-1
CASSLSSPFGGQTQYF	-	TRBV27	TRBJ2-5
CASIPPWDTGIGNTIYF	-	TRBV27	TRBJ1-3
CSVGVLESAYEQYF	-	TRBV29-1	TRBJ2-7
CASSQWQGPIEAFF	-	TRBV4-1	TRBJ1-1
CSVEEENTEAFF	-	TRBV29-1	TRBJ1-1
CASSYSPGPRGDEQFF	-	TRBV6-5	TRBJ2-1
CASSPAGGLYEQYF	-	TRBV27	TRBJ2-7